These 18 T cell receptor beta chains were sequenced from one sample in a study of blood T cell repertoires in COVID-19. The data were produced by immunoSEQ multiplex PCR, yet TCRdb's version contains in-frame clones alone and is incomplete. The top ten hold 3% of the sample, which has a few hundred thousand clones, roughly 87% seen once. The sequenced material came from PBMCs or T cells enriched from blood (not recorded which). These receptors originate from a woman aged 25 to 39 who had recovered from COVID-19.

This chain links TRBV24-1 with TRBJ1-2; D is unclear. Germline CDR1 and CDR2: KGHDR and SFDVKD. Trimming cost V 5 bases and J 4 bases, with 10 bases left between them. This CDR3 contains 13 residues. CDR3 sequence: CATSVALIYGYTF. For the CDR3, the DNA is TGTGCCACCAGTGTAGCACTCATCTATGGCTACACCTTC.

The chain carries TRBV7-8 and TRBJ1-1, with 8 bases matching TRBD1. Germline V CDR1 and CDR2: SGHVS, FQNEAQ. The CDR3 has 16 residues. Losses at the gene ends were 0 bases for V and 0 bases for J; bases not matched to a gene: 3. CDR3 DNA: TGTGCCAGCAGCTTAGCGGGGACAGGTTTGAACACTGAAGCTTTCTTT. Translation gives CASSLAGTGLNTEAFF.

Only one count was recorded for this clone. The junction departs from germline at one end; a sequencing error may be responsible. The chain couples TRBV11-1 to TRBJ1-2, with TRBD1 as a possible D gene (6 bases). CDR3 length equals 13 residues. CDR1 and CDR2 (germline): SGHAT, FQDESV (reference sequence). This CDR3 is CASSSTGTPADYF. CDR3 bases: TGTGCCAGCAGTTCGACCGGGACACCTGCCGATTACTTC.

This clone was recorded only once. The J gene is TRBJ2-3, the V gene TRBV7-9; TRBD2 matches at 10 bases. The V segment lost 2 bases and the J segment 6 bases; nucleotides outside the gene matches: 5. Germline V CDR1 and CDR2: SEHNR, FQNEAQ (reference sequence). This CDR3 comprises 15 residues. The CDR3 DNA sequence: TGTGCCAGCAGCTTACAAGCGGGAGGGATCGATACGCAGTATTTT. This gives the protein CASSLQAGGIDTQYF.

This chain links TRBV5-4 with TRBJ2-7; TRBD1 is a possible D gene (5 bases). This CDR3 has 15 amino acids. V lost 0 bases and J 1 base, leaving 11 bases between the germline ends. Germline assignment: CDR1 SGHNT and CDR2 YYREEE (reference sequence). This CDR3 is CASSLAETASYEQYF. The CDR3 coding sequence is TGTGCCAGCAGCTTGGCCGAGACAGCGTCCTACGAGCAGTACTTC.

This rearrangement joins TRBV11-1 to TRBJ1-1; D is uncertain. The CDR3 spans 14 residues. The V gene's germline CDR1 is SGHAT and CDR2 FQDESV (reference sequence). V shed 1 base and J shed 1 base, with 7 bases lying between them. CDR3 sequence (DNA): TGTGCCAGCAGCTTAGAGTCAGGGAACACTGAAGCTTTCTTT. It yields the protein CASSLESGNTEAFF.

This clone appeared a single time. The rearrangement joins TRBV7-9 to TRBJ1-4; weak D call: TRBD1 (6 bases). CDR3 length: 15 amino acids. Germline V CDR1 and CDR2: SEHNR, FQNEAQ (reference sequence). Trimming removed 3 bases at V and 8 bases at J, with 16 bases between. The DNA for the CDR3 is TGTGCCAGCAGCTTGACACAGGGCCCCTCGGAAAAACTGTTTTTT. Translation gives CASSLTQGPSEKLFF.

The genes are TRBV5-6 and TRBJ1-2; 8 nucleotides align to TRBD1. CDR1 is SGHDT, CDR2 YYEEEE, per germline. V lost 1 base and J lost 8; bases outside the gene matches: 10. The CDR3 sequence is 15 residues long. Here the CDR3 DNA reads TGTGCCAGCAGCTTGAGACAGGGGCCCCAACGGGGCTACACCTTC. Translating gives CASSLRQGPQRGYTF.

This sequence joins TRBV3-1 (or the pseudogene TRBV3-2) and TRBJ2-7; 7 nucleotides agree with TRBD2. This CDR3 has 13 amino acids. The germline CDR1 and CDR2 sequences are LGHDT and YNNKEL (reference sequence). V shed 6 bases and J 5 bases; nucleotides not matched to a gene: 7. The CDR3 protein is CASRLGGSHEQYF. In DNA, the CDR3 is TGTGCCAGCAGATTGGGGGGGAGCCACGAGCAGTACTTC.

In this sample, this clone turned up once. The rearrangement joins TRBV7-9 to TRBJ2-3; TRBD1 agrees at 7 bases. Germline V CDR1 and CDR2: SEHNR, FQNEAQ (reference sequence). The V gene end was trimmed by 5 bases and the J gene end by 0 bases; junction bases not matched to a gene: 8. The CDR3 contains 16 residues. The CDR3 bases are TGTGCCAGCAGCCTCTGGACAGGCCCGAGCACAGATACGCAGTATTTT. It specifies CASSLWTGPSTDTQYF. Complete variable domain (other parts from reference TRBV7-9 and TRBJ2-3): DTGVSQNPRHKITKRGQNVTFRCDPISEHNRLYWYRQTLGQGPEFLTYFQNEAQLEKSRLLSDRFSAERPKGSFSTLEIQRTEQGDSAMYLCASSLWTGPSTDTQYFGPGTRLTVL.

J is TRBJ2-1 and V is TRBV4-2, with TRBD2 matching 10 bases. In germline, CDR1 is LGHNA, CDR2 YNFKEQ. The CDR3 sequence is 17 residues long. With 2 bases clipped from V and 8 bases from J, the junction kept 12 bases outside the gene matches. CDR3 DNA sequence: TGTGCCAGCAGCCAACTAGCGGGGGCCCCGGATGACGATGAGCAGTTCTTC. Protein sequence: CASSQLAGAPDDDEQFF.

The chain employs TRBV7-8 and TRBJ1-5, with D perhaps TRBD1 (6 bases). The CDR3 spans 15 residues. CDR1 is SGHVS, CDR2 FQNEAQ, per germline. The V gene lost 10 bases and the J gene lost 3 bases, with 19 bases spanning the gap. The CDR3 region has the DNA TGTGCCACCGGCGGGGGCGCGGGGTCCAATCAGCCCCAGCATTTT. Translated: CATGGGAGSNQPQHF.

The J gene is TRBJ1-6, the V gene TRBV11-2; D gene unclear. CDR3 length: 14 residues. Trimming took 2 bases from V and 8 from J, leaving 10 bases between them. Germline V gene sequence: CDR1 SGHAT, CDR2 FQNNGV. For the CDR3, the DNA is TGTGCCAGCAGCTTATTTTCCGGGGATTCACCCCTCCACTTT. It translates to CASSLFSGDSPLHF.

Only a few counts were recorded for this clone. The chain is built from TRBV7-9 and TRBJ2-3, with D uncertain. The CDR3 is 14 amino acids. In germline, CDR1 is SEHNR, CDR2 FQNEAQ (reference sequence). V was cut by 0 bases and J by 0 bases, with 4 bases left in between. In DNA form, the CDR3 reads TGTGCCAGCAGCTTAGCCCAGAGCACAGATACGCAGTATTTT. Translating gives CASSLAQSTDTQYF.

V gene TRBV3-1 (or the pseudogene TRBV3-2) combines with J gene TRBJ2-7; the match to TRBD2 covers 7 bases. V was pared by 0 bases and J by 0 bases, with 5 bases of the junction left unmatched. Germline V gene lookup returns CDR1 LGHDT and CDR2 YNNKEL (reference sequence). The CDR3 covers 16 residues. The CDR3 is CASSQDTSEFSYEQYF. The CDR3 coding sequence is TGTGCCAGCAGCCAAGACACTAGCGAGTTCTCCTACGAGCAGTACTTC.

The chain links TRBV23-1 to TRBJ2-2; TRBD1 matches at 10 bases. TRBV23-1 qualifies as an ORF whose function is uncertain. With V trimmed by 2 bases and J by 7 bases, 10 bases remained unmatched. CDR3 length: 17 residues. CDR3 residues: CASSQKYRDRGFGELFF. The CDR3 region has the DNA TGCGCCAGCAGTCAAAAATACCGGGACAGGGGTTTCGGGGAGCTGTTTTTT.

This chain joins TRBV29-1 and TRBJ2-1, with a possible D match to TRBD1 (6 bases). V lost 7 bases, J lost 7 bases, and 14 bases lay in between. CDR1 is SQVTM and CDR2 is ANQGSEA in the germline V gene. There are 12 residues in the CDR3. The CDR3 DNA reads TGCAGCGAACGGACAGCTGGGAATGAGCAGTTCTTC. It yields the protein CSERTAGNEQFF.

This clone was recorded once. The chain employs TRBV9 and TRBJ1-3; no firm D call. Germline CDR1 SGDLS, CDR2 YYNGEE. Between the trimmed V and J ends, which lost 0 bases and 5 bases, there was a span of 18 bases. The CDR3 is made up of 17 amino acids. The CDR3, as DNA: TGTGCCAGCAGCGTAGACGAGGACTGGGAAGGCCGAAACACCATATATTTT. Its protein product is CASSVDEDWEGRNTIYF.